Presented here are 21 T cell receptor beta chains from one specimen sequenced in a study of T cells in narcolepsy. TCRdb's copy holds only in-frame clones and misses some; the assay was immunoSEQ multiplex PCR. The table records 30,000 to 35,000 clones, roughly 79% of them present only once. Material for sequencing was memory (CD45RA-) CD4+ T cells from blood. These receptors all stem from a human donor in good health.

The chain recombines TRBV29-1 with TRBJ2-7, with a weak D call TRBD2 (6 bases). Germline V CDR1 and CDR2: SQVTM, ANQGSEA. The CDR3 runs to 14 residues. Trimming pared 6 bases from V and 1 base from J, leaving 16 bases between. In DNA form, the CDR3 reads TGCAGCGTCAGCTGGCGGGGAGGTTCCTACGAGCAGTACTTC. Its translation: CSVSWRGGSYEQYF.

The table lists this clone with a few counts. The chain combines TRBV6-5 with TRBJ2-7; D may match TRBD1 or TRBD2 (5 bases each). The CDR3 totals 13 residues. The V gene's germline CDR1 is MNHEY and CDR2 SVGAGI. V lost 5 bases, J lost 7 bases, and 15 bases lay in between. The CDR3, as DNA: TGTGCCAGCAGTGAGTGGGGGATGGGGGAGCAGTACTTC. Amino acids: CASSEWGMGEQYF.

The chain is built from TRBV18 and TRBJ2-2, with D perhaps matching TRBD1 (5 bases). Germline V gene sequence: CDR1 KGHSH, CDR2 LQKENI. Trimming stripped 3 bases from V and 1 base from J, with 15 bases between. There are 17 residues in the CDR3. CDR3: CASSPGIQGRNTGELFF. CDR3 DNA sequence: TGTGCCAGCTCACCTGGCATCCAGGGCCGGAACACCGGGGAGCTGTTTTTT.

V and J are TRBV11-2 and TRBJ2-7; 10 bases map to TRBD2. V lost 2 bases to trimming and J lost 7 bases; unmatched junction nucleotides: 8. The CDR3 contains 15 residues. Germline CDR1 reads SGHAT; CDR2 reads FQNNGV. The CDR3 bases are TGTGCCAGCAGCTTAATGAAGCGGGAGGGCGCTGAGCAGTACTTC. Translating it yields CASSLMKREGAEQYF.

CDR3 residues: CASSPSQREQYF. CDR3 bases: TGTGCCAGCAGCCCGTCTCAACGGGAGCAGTACTTC. This rearrangement joins TRBV11-1 to TRBJ2-7; D is unclear. Trimming shortened V by 5 bases and J by 7 bases, and 12 bases separated the two germline ends. The CDR3 covers 12 residues. Germline-derived CDR1 and CDR2 are SGHAT and FQDESV (reference sequence).

This rearrangement joins TRBV6-6 to TRBJ2-3; no firm D call. The V gene's germline CDR1 is MNHNY and CDR2 SVGAGI (reference sequence). There are 11 residues in the CDR3. V lost 6 bases, J lost 4 bases, and 5 bases lay in between. CDR3 sequence reads: CASRSSDTQYF. The CDR3 DNA sequence: TGTGCCAGCAGGAGCTCAGATACGCAGTATTTT.

Only one count was recorded for this clone. The gene calls are TRBV7-9 and TRBJ2-7, with 7 bases fitting TRBD1. Trimming at V came to 4 bases and at J to 1 base, leaving 10 bases not matched to a gene. The CDR3 spans 16 residues. Germline loops: CDR1 SEHNR, CDR2 FQNEAQ (reference sequence). The CDR3 nucleotides are TGTGCCAGCAGCTCTACGGGACAGCGGAATTCCTACGAGCAGTACTTC. Translation: CASSSTGQRNSYEQYF.

The genes are TRBV14 and TRBJ2-5; tentative D call: TRBD1 (5 bases). Between the trimmed V and J ends, which lost 0 bases and 5 bases, there was a span of 16 bases. Germline V gene lookup returns CDR1 SGHDN and CDR2 FVKESK. CDR3 length: 16 residues. CDR3 sequence (DNA): TGTGCCAGCAGCCAAGAAAGATTAGGGGCCCAGGAGACCCAGTACTTC. It specifies CASSQERLGAQETQYF.

This rearrangement joins TRBV28 to TRBJ1-5; D unclear. In germline, CDR1 is MDHEN, CDR2 SYDVKM. Trimming cost V 6 bases and J 8 bases, with 11 bases left between them. CDR3 length equals 12 residues. DNA of the CDR3: TGTGCCAGCAGCATCTATCCAAAGCCCCAGCATTTT. Its translation is CASSIYPKPQHF.

This rearrangement joins TRBV10-3 to TRBJ1-2; 11 nucleotides match TRBD1. The length of the CDR3 is 17 residues. CDR1 ENHRY and CDR2 SYGVKD come from the germline V gene. The V and J ends lost 5 bases and 7 bases, in that order; junction bases with no gene match: 15. CDR3 residues: CAISPSVGGQGVGGYTF. The CDR3 nucleotides are TGTGCCATCAGTCCCTCCGTTGGGGGACAGGGGGTCGGTGGCTACACCTTC.

V usage is TRBV30 and J usage is TRBJ1-2; D gene ambiguous. The germline V and J ends were trimmed by 2 bases and 8 bases, with 9 bases remaining between them. Germline CDR1 GTSNPN, CDR2 SVGIG (reference sequence). This CDR3 has 11 amino acids. This CDR3 is CAWSNPGGYTF. CDR3 DNA sequence: TGTGCCTGGAGTAACCCGGGGGGCTACACCTTC.

To note about this clone: At the DNA level, this CDR3 is encoded by other sequences in the same sample as well. The genes are TRBV12-5 and TRBJ2-3; 10 bases align to TRBD2. Trimming at V came to 1 base and at J to 1 base, leaving 14 bases not matched to a gene. The CDR3 is 20 amino acids. Germline-derived CDR1 and CDR2 are LGHNT and FRNRAP. The CDR3 protein is CASGLASVRVGTSGTDTQYF. The CDR3 DNA is TGTGCTAGTGGTTTGGCCTCCGTGAGAGTAGGGACTAGCGGCACAGATACGCAGTATTTT.

This chain joins TRBV7-8 and TRBJ1-1; TRBD1 matches at 11 bases. Germline values: CDR1 SGHVS, CDR2 FQNEAQ. Trimming at V came to 7 bases and at J to 1 base, leaving 5 bases not matched to a gene. CDR3 length: 15 residues. The CDR3 reads CASKRTGGQNTEAFF. CDR3 DNA sequence: TGTGCCAGCAAGAGGACAGGGGGCCAGAACACTGAAGCTTTCTTT. Variable domain in full (rest from reference TRBV7-8 and TRBJ1-1): GAGVSQSPRYKVAKRGQDVALRCDPISGHVSLFWYQQALGQGPEFLTYFQNEAQLDKSGLPSDRFFAERPEGSVSTLKIQRTQQEDSAVYLCASKRTGGQNTEAFFGQGTRLTVV.

This clone showed up just a few times. The rearrangement links TRBV7-3 to TRBJ1-1; possibly TRBD1 for D (6 bases). V shed 8 bases and J shed 2 bases, with 18 bases lying between them. Germline CDR1 reads SGHTA; CDR2 reads FQGTGA. The CDR3 covers 15 residues. The CDR3 loop reads CASGTGSGANTEAFF. As DNA, the CDR3 is TGTGCCAGCGGGACGGGGTCGGGGGCAAACACTGAAGCTTTCTTT. Full variable domain (rest looked up from reference TRBV7-3 and TRBJ1-1): GAGVSQTPSNKVTEKGKYVELRCDPISGHTALYWYRQSLGQGPEFLIYFQGTGAADDSGLPNDRFFAVRPEGSVSTLKIQRTERGDSAVYLCASGTGSGANTEAFFGQGTRLTVV.

This chain connects TRBV2 to TRBJ1-1; D may be TRBD1 (6 bases). This CDR3 contains 13 residues. The germline CDR1 and CDR2 sequences are SNHLY and FYNNEI. V was clipped by 4 bases and J by 3 bases, with 9 bases between them. The CDR3 DNA reads as TGTGCCAGCAGTGTACAGGGAGACACTGAAGCTTTCTTT. Encoded protein: CASSVQGDTEAFF.

This clone was seen only a few times. This chain links TRBV14 with TRBJ2-1; D is unclear. Trimming shortened V by 5 bases and J by 9 bases, and 14 bases separated the two germline ends. This CDR3 comprises 13 residues. In germline, CDR1 is SGHDN, CDR2 FVKESK. CDR3 sequence: CASSTRAFGEQFF. As DNA, the CDR3 is TGTGCCAGCAGCACCCGAGCGTTCGGTGAGCAGTTCTTC. Supplemented by reference TRBV14 and TRBJ2-1, the full variable domain reads EAGVTQFPSHSVIEKGQTVTLRCDPISGHDNLYWYRRVMGKEIKFLLHFVKESKQDESGMPNNRFLAERTGGTYSTLKVQPAELEDSGVYFCASSTRAFGEQFFGPGTRLTVL.

J is TRBJ1-2 and V is TRBV29-1; D might be TRBD1 (5 bases). The V end was cut by 7 bases, the J end by 1 base, with 10 bases between. CDR1 and CDR2 (germline): SQVTM, ANQGSEA. The CDR3 is 12 residues long. The CDR3, as DNA: TGCAGCGGGGAGGACAATAACTATGGCTACACCTTC. Translating it yields CSGEDNNYGYTF.

The chain carries TRBV9 and TRBJ2-1; perhaps TRBD2 as D (6 bases). The CDR3 runs 15 residues. Germline CDR1 and CDR2: SGDLS and YYNGEE. V lost 0 bases and J 4 bases, leaving 11 bases between the germline ends. CDR3 DNA sequence: TGTGCCAGCAGCGTAGCGGGAGCTCAATACAATGAGCAGTTCTTC. It specifies CASSVAGAQYNEQFF.

The rearrangement links TRBV5-6 to TRBJ2-7; 10 bases map to TRBD2. V shed 5 bases and J 2 bases; nucleotides not matched to a gene: 4. The germline V gene encodes CDR1 SGHDT and CDR2 YYEEEE. The CDR3 consists of 14 residues. CDR3 sequence reads: CASSWSGRAYEQYF. The CDR3 bases are TGTGCCAGCAGTTGGAGCGGGAGGGCCTACGAGCAGTACTTC.

The chain couples TRBV5-1 to TRBJ2-7, with TRBD1 matching over 9 bases. CDR3 length: 16 residues. Looked up from germline, CDR1 is SGHRS and CDR2 is YFSETQ. The ends lost 4 bases at V and 1 base at J; junction bases unmatched: 9. The CDR3 DNA reads TGCGCCAGCAGCATCGGACCGGGACAGGGTTCCTACGAGCAGTACTTC. It specifies CASSIGPGQGSYEQYF.

V is TRBV4-1 and J is TRBJ2-3, with 10 bases fitting TRBD2. V shed 2 bases, J shed 2 bases, and the junction held 4 bases outside the gene matches. The CDR3 extends over 16 amino acids. Per the germline V gene, CDR1 is MGHRA and CDR2 is YSYEKL. In DNA form, the CDR3 reads TGCGCCAGCAGCCAACGTAGCGGGAGGCTCACAGATACGCAGTATTTT. Translation gives CASSQRSGRLTDTQYF.